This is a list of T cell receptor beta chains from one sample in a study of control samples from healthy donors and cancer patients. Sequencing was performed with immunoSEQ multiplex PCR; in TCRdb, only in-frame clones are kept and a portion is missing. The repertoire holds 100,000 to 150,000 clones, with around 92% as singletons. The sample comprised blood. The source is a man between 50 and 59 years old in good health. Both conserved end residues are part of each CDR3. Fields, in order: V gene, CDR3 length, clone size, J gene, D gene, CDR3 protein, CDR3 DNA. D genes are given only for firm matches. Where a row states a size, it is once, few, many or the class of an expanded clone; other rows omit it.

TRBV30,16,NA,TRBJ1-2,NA,CAWTNSWGATNYGYTF,TGTGCCTGGACGAATAGTTGGGGAGCTACTAACTATGGCTACACCTTC
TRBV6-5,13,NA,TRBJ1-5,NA,CASTAGVSQPQHF,TGTGCCAGCACGGCAGGGGTAAGTCAGCCCCAGCATTTT
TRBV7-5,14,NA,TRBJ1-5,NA,CARSLNGRGWPQHF,TGTGCCAGAAGCTTAAATGGCAGGGGGTGGCCCCAGCATTTT
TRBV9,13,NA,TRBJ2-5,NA,CASSVDEVETQYF,TGTGCCAGCAGCGTAGACGAGGTAGAGACCCAGTACTTC
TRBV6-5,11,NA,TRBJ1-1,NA,CASRPSGEAFF,TGTGCCAGCCGACCCTCCGGTGAAGCTTTCTTT
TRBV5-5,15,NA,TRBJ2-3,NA,CASSLRRSSTDTQYF,TGTGCCAGCAGCTTGCGCAGATCTAGCACAGATACGCAGTATTTT
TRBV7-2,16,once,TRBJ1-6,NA,CASSLETAIKNSPLHF,TGTGCCAGCAGCTTAGAGACGGCGATCAAAAATTCACCCCTCCACTTT
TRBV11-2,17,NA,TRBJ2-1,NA,CASSLAGGPGIYNEQFF,TGTGCCAGCAGCTTAGCTGGCGGCCCTGGAATTTACAATGAGCAGTTCTTC
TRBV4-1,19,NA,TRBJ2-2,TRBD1,CASSHPDRVLPSPTGELFF,TGCGCCAGCAGCCACCCGGACAGGGTTCTTCCCTCCCCTACCGGGGAGCTGTTTTTT
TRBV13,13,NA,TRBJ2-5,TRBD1,CASRRGHVETQYF,TGTGCCAGCAGGAGGGGGCATGTGGAGACCCAGTACTTC
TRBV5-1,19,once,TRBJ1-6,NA,CASSLYRTAKSSYNSPLHF,TGCGCCAGCAGCTTGTACCGGACGGCGAAAAGCTCCTATAATTCACCCCTCCACTTT
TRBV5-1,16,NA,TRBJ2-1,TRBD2,CASSLPGTSRRDEQFF,TGCGCCAGCAGCTTGCCCGGGACTAGCCGTAGGGATGAGCAGTTCTTC
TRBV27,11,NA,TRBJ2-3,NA,CASSSTGRKYF,TGTGCCAGCAGTTCCACAGGGCGGAAGTATTTT
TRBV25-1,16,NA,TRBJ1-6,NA,CASSTAWGVGNSPLHF,TGTGCCAGCAGCACCGCCTGGGGAGTCGGGAATTCACCCCTCCACTTT
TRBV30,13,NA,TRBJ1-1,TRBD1,CAWGTGWGAEAFF,TGTGCCTGGGGGACAGGGTGGGGTGCTGAAGCTTTCTTT
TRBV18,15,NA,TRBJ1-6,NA,CASSPQQGGNSPLHF,TGTGCCAGCTCACCACAGCAGGGCGGGAATTCACCCCTCCACTTT
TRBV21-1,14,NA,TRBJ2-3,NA,CASSSPTGADTQYF,TGTGCCAGCAGCTCCCCGACAGGGGCAGATACGCAGTATTTT
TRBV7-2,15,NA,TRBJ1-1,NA,CASSSVGRVNTEAFF,TGTGCCAGCAGCTCTGTGGGCAGGGTGAACACTGAAGCTTTCTTT
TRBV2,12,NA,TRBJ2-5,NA,CASEKGEETQYF,TGTGCCAGCGAGAAAGGAGAAGAGACCCAGTACTTC
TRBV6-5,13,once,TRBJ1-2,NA,CASSYGGFYGYTF,TGTGCCAGCAGTTACGGAGGGTTTTATGGCTACACCTTC
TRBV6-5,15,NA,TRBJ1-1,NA,CASSYGGLSNTEAFF,TGTGCCAGCAGTTATGGGGGGCTATCGAACACTGAAGCTTTCTTT
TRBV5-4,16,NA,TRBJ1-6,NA,CASSSPTEGQDSPLHF,TGTGCCAGCAGCTCCCCGACAGAGGGCCAAGATTCACCCCTCCACTTT
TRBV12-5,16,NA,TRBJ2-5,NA,CASGLVLGVYQETQYF,TGTGCTAGTGGTTTGGTACTAGGAGTGTACCAAGAGACCCAGTACTTC
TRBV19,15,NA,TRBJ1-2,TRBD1,CASSIRLRGDYGYTF,TGTGCCAGTAGTATAAGACTCAGGGGGGACTATGGCTACACCTTC
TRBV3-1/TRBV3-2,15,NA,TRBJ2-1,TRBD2,CASSQDALAGGEQFF,TGTGCCAGCAGCCAAGACGCGCTAGCGGGGGGCGAGCAGTTCTTC
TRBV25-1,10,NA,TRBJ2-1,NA,CASSHNEQFF,TGTGCCAGCAGCCATAATGAGCAGTTCTTC
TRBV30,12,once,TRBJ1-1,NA,CAWDTGNTEAFF,TGTGCCTGGGACACAGGGAACACTGAAGCTTTCTTT
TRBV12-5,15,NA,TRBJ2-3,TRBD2,CASGPGLAGPDTQYF,TGTGCTAGTGGCCCGGGACTAGCGGGGCCAGATACGCAGTATTTT
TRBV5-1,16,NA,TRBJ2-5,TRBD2,CASSLRAGGFKETQYF,TGCGCCAGCAGCTTGAGAGCGGGGGGATTTAAAGAGACCCAGTACTTC
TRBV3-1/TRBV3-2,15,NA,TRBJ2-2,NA,CASSQDLGPTGELFF,TGTGCCAGCAGCCAAGATTTGGGGCCCACCGGGGAGCTGTTTTTT
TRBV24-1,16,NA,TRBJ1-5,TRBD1,CATSSTGGMYDQPQHF,TGTGCCACCAGTTCCACAGGGGGCATGTACGATCAGCCCCAGCATTTT
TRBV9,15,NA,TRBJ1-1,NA,CASSVAAAWNTEAFF,TGTGCCAGCAGCGTAGCGGCGGCCTGGAACACTGAAGCTTTCTTT
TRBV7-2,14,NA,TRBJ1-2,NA,CASSSRGANYGYTF,TGTGCCAGCAGCTCCCGAGGGGCGAACTATGGCTACACCTTC
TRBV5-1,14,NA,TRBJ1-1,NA,CASSETAMNTEAFF,TGCGCCAGCAGTGAGACAGCCATGAACACTGAAGCTTTCTTT
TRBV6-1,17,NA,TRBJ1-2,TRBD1,CASSERIGQGRNYGYTF,TGTGCCAGCAGTGAGAGAATAGGACAGGGCAGAAACTATGGCTACACCTTC
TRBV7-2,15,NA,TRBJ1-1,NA,CASSFEVRLNTEAFF,TGTGCCAGCAGCTTCGAAGTTCGCCTTAACACTGAAGCTTTCTTT
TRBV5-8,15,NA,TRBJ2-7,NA,CASSRSGTAPYEQYF,TGTGCCAGCAGTCGATCCGGGACGGCCCCCTACGAGCAGTACTTC
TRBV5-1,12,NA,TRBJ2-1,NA,CASSLGRNEQFF,TGCGCCAGCAGCTTGGGACGGAATGAGCAGTTCTTC
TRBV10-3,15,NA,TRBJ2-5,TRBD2,CAIRSSGGPQETQYF,TGTGCCATCAGGTCCAGCGGGGGCCCCCAAGAGACCCAGTACTTC
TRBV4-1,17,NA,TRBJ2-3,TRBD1,CASSQGGKQGAGDTQYF,TGCGCCAGCAGCCAAGGTGGAAAACAGGGGGCCGGAGATACGCAGTATTTT
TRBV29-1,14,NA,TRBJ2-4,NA,CSVGSGLAPNIQYF,TGCAGCGTCGGGTCGGGTCTAGCCCCAAACATTCAGTACTTC
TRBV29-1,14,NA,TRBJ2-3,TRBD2,CSVEGGLVTDTQYF,TGCAGCGTTGAGGGGGGGTTGGTCACAGATACGCAGTATTTT
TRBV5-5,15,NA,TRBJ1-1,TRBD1,CASSSLQGRYTEAFF,TGTGCCAGCAGCTCGTTACAGGGGAGGTACACTGAAGCTTTCTTT
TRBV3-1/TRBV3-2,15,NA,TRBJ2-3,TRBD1,CASNLQGALGDTQYF,TGTGCCAGCAACCTACAGGGGGCCTTGGGAGATACGCAGTATTTT
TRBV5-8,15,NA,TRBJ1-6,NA,CASTSSPAYNSPLHF,TGTGCCAGCACCTCATCGCCAGCGTATAATTCACCCCTCCACTTT
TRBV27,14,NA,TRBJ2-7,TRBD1,CASSPLTGAYEQYF,TGTGCCAGCAGTCCGCTGACAGGGGCCTACGAGCAGTACTTC
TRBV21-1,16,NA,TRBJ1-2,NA,CASSKPLPGQGNGYTF,TGTGCCAGCAGCAAACCTCTCCCGGGACAGGGCAATGGCTACACCTTC
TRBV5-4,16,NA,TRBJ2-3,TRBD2,CASSLRTSGRTDTQYF,TGTGCCAGCAGCTTGCGGACTAGCGGTCGCACAGATACGCAGTATTTT
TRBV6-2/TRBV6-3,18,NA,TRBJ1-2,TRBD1,CASSSTTGTGPSNYGYTF,TGTGCCAGCAGTTCCACCACCGGGACAGGGCCCTCTAACTATGGCTACACCTTC